This T cell receptor (beta chain) was found in a study of T-cell memory formation after mild COVID-19. Study results and caveats: Clones that contracted from day 15 to 85 were balanced CD4/CD8, while later expanders leaned CD4+. Among contracting clones, CD4+ were mainly CM/EM and CD8+ enriched in EMRA. Researchers found some responding clones in pre-infection memory, a sign that cross-reactive memory joined.

This clonotype showed up just a few times. The target antigen is unknown. TCRdb reprocessed the 5' RACE reads via MiXCR and lists one record per CDR3 protein. The sample holds 110,000 or so distinct CDR3 sequences, about a fifth seen once. V dropped 0 bases and J dropped 7 bases, with 6 bases sitting between them. The germline CDR1 and CDR2 sequences are MNHEY and SVGAGI. CDR3 length: 12 residues. The receptor comes from a man between 18 and 29 years old who had mild COVID-19 (a few samples of this study predate the infection). Cell type and time point are not known. The sequenced sample consisted of PBMCs or a T cell subset sorted from them (not recorded which). The chain recombines TRBV6-5 with TRBJ1-1; weak D call: TRBD1 (5 bases). The CDR3 region is CASSYSGLEAFF. CDR3 sequence (DNA): TGTGCCAGCAGTTACTCGGGGCTTGAAGCTTTCTTT.